These 7 T cell receptor beta chains came from one sample sequenced in a study of cytomegalovirus exposure and HLA in healthy donors. This PCR relied on a set of 60 Vbeta primers and 13 Jbeta primers. Some clones are missing from TCRdb's copy, which holds only in-frame ones; the method was immunoSEQ multiplex PCR. The sample holds 85,000 to 130,000 clones, roughly four fifths seen once. The specimen was PBMCs. The source of these receptors is a male donor in good health and CMV-seropositive.

V gene TRBV5-6 combines with J gene TRBJ2-7, with 7 bases that match TRBD2. The germline CDR1 and CDR2 sequences are SGHDT and YYEEEE. V was pared by 2 bases and J by 5 bases, with 7 bases of the junction left unmatched. The CDR3 covers 14 residues. CDR3 amino acids: CASSFTGRRDEQYF. DNA of the CDR3: TGTGCCAGCAGCTTCACCGGGAGGAGGGACGAGCAGTACTTC.

The chain employs TRBV11-3 and TRBJ2-1, with a possible D match to TRBD1 (7 bases). The germline CDR1 and CDR2 sequences are SGHNT and YENEEA. Between the trimmed V and J ends, which lost 5 bases and 10 bases, there was a span of 21 bases. This CDR3 has 15 residues. DNA of the CDR3: TGTGCCAGCAGCCCAGGGGGACTCTCGAAGCGGGAGCAGTTCTTC. Translating gives CASSPGGLSKREQFF.

The chain carries TRBV6-6 and TRBJ1-2, with 7 bases that match TRBD1. Trimming cost V 2 bases and J 4 bases; bases outside gene matches: 7. The CDR3 covers 15 residues. Per germline, CDR1 MNHNY and CDR2 SVGAGI (reference sequence). The CDR3 is CASSYRGRVGYGYTF. The CDR3 DNA reads as TGTGCCAGCAGTTACAGGGGGCGGGTGGGCTATGGCTACACCTTC.

This clone came up a few times. One end of the junction varies from germline; a read error may be responsible. The V and J genes are TRBV4-3 and TRBJ1-2; no firm D call. The CDR3 is made up of 12 amino acids. The germline CDR1 and CDR2 sequences are LGHNA and YSLEER. The CDR3 region is CASSQGGYGYPF. CDR3 bases: TGCGCCAGCAGCCAAGGCGGATATGGCTACCCCTTC.

The rearrangement uses TRBV30 and TRBJ2-7, with a possible D match to TRBD1 (5 bases). The CDR3 consists of 14 residues. Trimming removed 3 bases from V and 5 bases from J, with 17 bases in between. Germline lookup yields CDR1 GTSNPN and CDR2 SVGIG (reference sequence). DNA for the CDR3: TGTGCCTGGAGCGCAGGGCGCAGGGTGCACGAGCAGTACTTC. It yields the protein CAWSAGRRVHEQYF.

This rearrangement joins TRBV7-2 to TRBJ2-1; 11 bases are a match to TRBD2. Trimming cost V 5 bases and J 4 bases; bases outside gene matches: 7. The CDR3 length is 16 residues. Germline CDR1 SGHTA, CDR2 FQGNSA. Written as DNA, the CDR3 is TGTGCCAGCAGCCCACGGACTAGCGGGCTATACAATGAGCAGTTCTTC. Translating gives CASSPRTSGLYNEQFF.

The chain joins TRBV14 to TRBJ1-2; D ambiguous. CDR1 is SGHDN and CDR2 is FVKESK in the germline V gene. With 3 bases removed from V and 6 bases from J, the gap between germline ends came to 23 bases. CDR3 length: 17 residues. CDR3 DNA sequence: TGTGCCAGCAGCCACCGACAAGTCCGGTACCCGAGGGATGGCTACACCTTC. Translated: CASSHRQVRYPRDGYTF.